This T cell receptor (beta chain) was obtained from a study of cytomegalovirus exposure and HLA in healthy donors. The wider study: Membership in the Caucasian-associated ancestry cluster was found for 81% of about 430 genotyped donors. General observations from the study: No immune exposure information besides CMV serostatus was available.

Comments on this clone: Its antigen is unidentified.

Healthy donors of bone marrow made up the group. The PCR had 60 Vbeta and 13 Jbeta primers. Method: immunoSEQ multiplex PCR; TCRdb's copy keeps in-frame clones and lacks some. The sample carries some 160,000 clones, roughly 82% recorded once. Sequences were obtained from PBMCs. The sequence was obtained from a woman aged 25 to 39 in good health and CMV-seronegative.

The CDR3 here is CAGRQGITYEQYF. As DNA, the CDR3 is TGTGCCGGAAGACAGGGGATTACCTACGAGCAGTACTTC. The rearrangement links TRBV6-6 to TRBJ2-7, with 8 bases identical to TRBD1. The V gene end was trimmed by 11 bases and the J gene end by 2 bases; junction bases not matched to a gene: 8. The CDR3 consists of 13 residues. From germline, CDR1 is MNHNY and CDR2 SVGAGI (reference sequence).